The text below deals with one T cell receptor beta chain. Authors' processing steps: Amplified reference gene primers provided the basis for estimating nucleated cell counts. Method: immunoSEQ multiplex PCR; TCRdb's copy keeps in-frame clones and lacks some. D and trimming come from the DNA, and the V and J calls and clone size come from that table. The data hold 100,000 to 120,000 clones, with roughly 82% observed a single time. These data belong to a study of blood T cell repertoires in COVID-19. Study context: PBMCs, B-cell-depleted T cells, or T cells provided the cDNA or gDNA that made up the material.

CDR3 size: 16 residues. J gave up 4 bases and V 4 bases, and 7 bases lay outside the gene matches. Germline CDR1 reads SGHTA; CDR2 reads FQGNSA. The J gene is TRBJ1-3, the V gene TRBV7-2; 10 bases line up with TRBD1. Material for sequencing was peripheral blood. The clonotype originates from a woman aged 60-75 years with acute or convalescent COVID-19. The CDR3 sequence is CASSSGTGDLGNTIYF. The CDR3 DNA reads TGTGCCAGCAGCTCCGGGACAGGGGATCTCGGAAACACCATATATTTT.